The 2 T cell receptor beta chains presented below share a single source sample, sequenced in a study of OX40 agonist ivuxolimab in advanced cancers. To prepare the library, the immunoSEQ multiplex PCR assay was applied. As stored in TCRdb, this immuneACCESS dataset retains in-frame rearrangements with V and J assigned. A fraction of the clones does not appear; measured against another copy, unresolved V genes explain less than half of the discrepancy, and the remainder lacks a known reason. Recorded for this sample are about 70,000 clones; approximately 81% of them occurred a single time. 1.1% of the sample rests with the top ten. The sample here was CD4+ or CD8+ T cells sorted from blood, taken in a trial of the OX40 agonist ivuxolimab. The source is an adult with an advanced solid tumor such as melanoma, head and neck, liver or kidney cancer.

The chain joins TRBV9 to TRBJ2-5; D may be TRBD1 (5 bases). Germline-derived CDR1 and CDR2 are SGDLS and YYNGEE. The CDR3 covers 14 residues. Trimming left V 3 bases short and J 4 bases short, with 13 bases between. This chain's CDR3 is CASSGPQGGETQYF. In DNA form, the CDR3 reads TGTGCCAGCAGCGGCCCCCAGGGCGGAGAGACCCAGTACTTC.

The rearrangement uses TRBV5-1 and TRBJ2-6, with unresolved D. Per the germline V gene, CDR1 is SGHRS and CDR2 is YFSETQ. The CDR3 extends over 17 amino acids. V gave up 0 bases and J gave up 0 bases, with 10 bases separating them. The DNA of the CDR3 is TGCGCCAGCAGCTTGGGACAATTAACCTCTGGGGCCAACGTCCTGACTTTC. Translated, it gives CASSLGQLTSGANVLTF. Full variable domain (rest looked up from reference TRBV5-1 and TRBJ2-6): KAGVTQTPRYLIKTRGQQVTLSCSPISGHRSVSWYQQTPGQGLQFLFEYFSETQRNKGNFPGRFSGRQFSNSRSEMNVSTLELGDSALYLCASSLGQLTSGANVLTFGAGSRLTVL.